These 20 T cell receptor beta chains were sequenced from one sample in a study of T cell changes during pregnancy in multiple sclerosis (dated by TCRdb to between 2019 and 2020). The receptor library was made with the immunoSEQ multiplex PCR assay. The table was pulled from immuneACCESS by TCRdb, which kept in-frame rearrangements only. Such tables lose some clones; where checked, under half of the loss comes from unresolved V genes, and the rest has no known cause. The sample includes approximately 92,000 clones, with over 85% observed a single time. 0.99% of the sample rests with the top ten. Sequences were derived from peripheral blood, sampled after pregnancy. Receptors originate from a female donor with multiple sclerosis, enrolled in a pregnancy study.

This chain links TRBV7-9 with TRBJ2-1; D is perhaps TRBD1 (6 bases). This CDR3 contains 18 residues. Germline CDR1 reads SEHNR; CDR2 reads FQNEAQ (reference sequence). The V gene lost 1 base and the J gene lost 0 bases, with 16 bases spanning the gap. CDR3 region: CASSLVNRALFSYNEQFF. The CDR3 region has the DNA TGTGCCAGCAGCTTAGTCAACAGGGCCCTCTTCTCCTACAATGAGCAGTTCTTC.

The chain recombines TRBV7-9 with TRBJ2-3, with D perhaps matching TRBD2 (6 bases). Trimming pared 7 bases from V and 6 bases from J, leaving 20 bases between. CDR1 SEHNR and CDR2 FQNEAQ come from the germline V gene (reference sequence). The CDR3 is made up of 15 amino acids. The CDR3 is CASTRDGTFTDTQYF. DNA of the CDR3: TGTGCCAGCACTCGAGACGGGACTTTCACGGATACGCAGTATTTT. The full variable domain, in which reference TRBV7-9 and TRBJ2-3 provide the parts outside the CDR3, is DTGVSQNPRHKITKRGQNVTFRCDPISEHNRLYWYRQTLGQGPEFLTYFQNEAQLEKSRLLSDRFSAERPKGSFSTLEIQRTEQGDSAMYLCASTRDGTFTDTQYFGPGTRLTVL.

In regard to this clone: A read error may explain this, as a much larger clone is one base away. The CDR3 loop reads CASSQGLAGSYEQYF. The CDR3 DNA is TGCGCCAGCAGCCAAGGACTAGCGGGCTCCTACGAGCAGTACTTC. The chain uses TRBV4-1 and TRBJ2-7; 10 bases agree with TRBD2. CDR1 and CDR2 (germline): MGHRA, YSYEKL. Unmatched junction bases numbered 0, after V lost 1 base and J lost 0 bases. The CDR3 contains 15 residues.

The V and J genes are TRBV27 and TRBJ2-7; TRBD2 might be the D (6 bases). Trimming stripped 4 bases from V and 3 bases from J, with 19 bases between. Germline CDR1 MNHEY, CDR2 SMNVEV (reference sequence). The CDR3 sequence is 16 residues long. Here the CDR3 DNA reads TGTGCCAGCAGTTCCGCCTCGGGGGATGTGGTCTACGAGCAGTACTTC. Translating it yields CASSSASGDVVYEQYF.

This rearrangement joins TRBV5-4 to TRBJ2-6; D is perhaps TRBD1 (6 bases). Looked up from germline, CDR1 is SGHNT and CDR2 is YYREEE (reference sequence). V was pared by 0 bases and J by 4 bases, with 11 bases between. This CDR3 is 16 amino acids long. The CDR3, as DNA: TGTGCCAGCAGCTTGGGGACAGATCTAGGGGCCAACGTCCTGACTTTC. Translation: CASSLGTDLGANVLTF.

The J gene is TRBJ2-5, the V gene TRBV5-1, with 8 bases matching TRBD1. CDR3 length: 16 residues. The junction had 9 bases not matched to a gene; V was cut back by 0 bases and J by 5 bases. The germline CDR1 and CDR2 sequences are SGHRS and YFSETQ. DNA of the CDR3: TGCGCCAGCAGCTTGGAAGGAGCAGGGGGCTTCGAGACCCAGTACTTC. Translated, it gives CASSLEGAGGFETQYF.

CDR3 nucleotide sequence: TGTGCCTGGAGTGGGGCAGGGGGCGCCTTGGAGACCCAGTACTTC. This gives the protein CAWSGAGGALETQYF. The chain combines TRBV30 with TRBJ2-5; 8 bases fit TRBD1. J gave up 5 bases and V 1 base, and 9 bases lay outside the gene matches. CDR3 length: 15 residues. Germline loops: CDR1 GTSNPN, CDR2 SVGIG (reference sequence). Full variable domain (remainder filled in from reference TRBV30 and TRBJ2-5): SQTIHQWPATLVQPVGSPLSLECTVEGTSNPNLYWYRQAAGRGLQLLFYSVGIGQISSEVPQNLSASRPQDRQFILSSKKLLLSDSGFYLCAWSGAGGALETQYFGPGTRLLVL.

This chain uses TRBV5-1 with TRBJ2-7, with 10 bases that match TRBD2. The V gene's germline CDR1 is SGHRS and CDR2 YFSETQ. The V segment lost 3 bases and the J segment 3 bases; nucleotides outside the gene matches: 3. The CDR3 runs 14 residues. This chain's CDR3 is CASSSSSGSYEQYF. As DNA, the CDR3 is TGCGCCAGCAGCTCCTCTAGCGGGAGCTACGAGCAGTACTTC. The entire variable domain, with the rest obtained from reference TRBV5-1 and TRBJ2-7, is as follows: KAGVTQTPRYLIKTRGQQVTLSCSPISGHRSVSWYQQTPGQGLQFLFEYFSETQRNKGNFPGRFSGRQFSNSRSEMNVSTLELGDSALYLCASSSSSGSYEQYFGPGTRLTVT.

V is TRBV6-6 and J is TRBJ2-7; 8 nucleotides line up with TRBD2. The CDR3 has 15 amino acids. Germline V gene lookup returns CDR1 MNHNY and CDR2 SVGAGI (reference sequence). V shed 0 bases and J 6 bases; nucleotides not matched to a gene: 7. DNA for the CDR3: TGTGCCAGCAGTTACTCCCCGGGACTAGGGTCCGAGCAGTACTTC. This translates into CASSYSPGLGSEQYF.

The chain carries TRBV5-6 and TRBJ1-1; D uncertain. The CDR3 is 15 residues long. With 4 bases removed from V and 0 bases from J, the gap between germline ends came to 13 bases. Germline V CDR1 and CDR2: SGHDT, YYEEEE. The CDR3 region has the DNA TGTGCCAGCAGCCGTATCGGGTCAATGAACACTGAAGCTTTCTTT. Translating gives CASSRIGSMNTEAFF. Full variable domain (outside the CDR3, taken from reference TRBV5-6 and TRBJ1-1): DAGVTQSPTHLIKTRGQQVTLRCSPKSGHDTVSWYQQALGQGPQFIFQYYEEEERQRGNFPDRFSGHQFPNYSSELNVNALLLGDSALYLCASSRIGSMNTEAFFGQGTRLTVV.

The V call is TRBV4-2, the J call TRBJ1-3; D gene uncertain. V gave up 6 bases and J gave up 2 bases, with 11 bases separating them. Looked up from germline, CDR1 is LGHNA and CDR2 is YNFKEQ. The CDR3 contains 14 residues. In DNA form, the CDR3 reads TGTGCCAGCAGGGACTGGTCACCTGGAAACACCATATATTTT. Protein product: CASRDWSPGNTIYF.

V usage is TRBV13 and J usage is TRBJ2-5; maybe TRBD1 (6 bases). V lost 2 bases and J 5 bases, leaving 12 bases between the germline ends. The CDR3 sequence is 14 residues long. Germline CDR1 is PRHDT and CDR2 is FYEKMQ (reference sequence). The CDR3 DNA is TGTGCCAGCAGCTTAAGGGCAGGGGTGGAGACCCAGTACTTC. It translates to CASSLRAGVETQYF.

The chain employs TRBV6-1 and TRBJ2-7; D perhaps matches TRBD2 (6 bases). Germline CDR1 MNHNS, CDR2 SASEGT. V was pared by 1 base and J by 3 bases, with 10 bases between. There are 14 residues in the CDR3. The CDR3 spells CASSEGGGIYEQYF. The CDR3 DNA reads as TGTGCCAGCAGTGAAGGAGGAGGGATCTACGAGCAGTACTTC.

This clone was detected only once. This sequence joins TRBV5-8 and TRBJ2-3, with 7 positions matching TRBD1. J gave up 1 base and V 0 bases, and 2 bases lay outside the gene matches. The CDR3 is 15 amino acids. The germline V gene encodes CDR1 SGHTS and CDR2 YDEGEE. CDR3 region: CASSLGGGGTDTQYF. The CDR3 DNA is TGTGCCAGCAGCTTGGGAGGGGGCGGCACAGATACGCAGTATTTT.

The chain couples TRBV27 to TRBJ2-7; 8 bases map to TRBD1. V lost 1 base to trimming and J lost 3 bases; unmatched junction nucleotides: 5. CDR3 length: 15 residues. CDR1 is MNHEY, CDR2 SMNVEV, per germline (reference sequence). As DNA, the CDR3 is TGTGCCAGCAGTTTATACGGGGACAGGAGCTACGAGCAGTACTTC. Its translation is CASSLYGDRSYEQYF.

V gene TRBV28 combines with J gene TRBJ2-7; D is unresolved. Trimming took 3 bases from V and 0 from J, leaving 9 bases between them. This CDR3 has 14 amino acids. The germline V gene has CDR1 MDHEN and CDR2 SYDVKM. CDR3 sequence (DNA): TGTGCCAGCAGTTTGTCAGTGCTCTCCTACGAGCAGTACTTC. Its translation: CASSLSVLSYEQYF. The full variable domain, in which reference TRBV28 and TRBJ2-7 provide the parts outside the CDR3, is DVKVTQSSRYLVKRTGEKVFLECVQDMDHENMFWYRQDPGLGLRLIYFSYDVKMKEKGDIPEGYSVSREKKERFSLILESASTNQTSMYLCASSLSVLSYEQYFGPGTRLTVT.

The J gene is TRBJ1-1, the V gene TRBV14; no reliable D call. The CDR3 runs to 13 residues. The germline gives CDR1 SGHDN, CDR2 FVKESK. The V gene lost 5 bases and the J gene lost 6 bases, with 13 bases spanning the gap. DNA of the CDR3: TGTGCCAGCAGCTTTCTAAGAACAGCTGAAGCTTTCTTT. Translating gives CASSFLRTAEAFF.

This chain connects TRBV7-2 to TRBJ1-3; TRBD1 matches 8 bases. Germline V gives CDR1 SGHTA, CDR2 FQGNSA. V shed 4 bases, J shed 7 bases, and the junction held 3 bases outside the gene matches. This CDR3 spans 13 amino acids. As DNA, the CDR3 is TGTGCCAGCAGCTACGGACAGGGTAACACCATATATTTT. Amino acids: CASSYGQGNTIYF. The variable domain in full, completed from reference TRBV7-2 and TRBJ1-3, reads GAGVSQSPSNKVTEKGKDVELRCDPISGHTALYWYRQSLGQGLEFLIYFQGNSAPDKSGLPSDRFSAERTGGSVSTLTIQRTQQEDSAVYLCASSYGQGNTIYFGEGSWLTVV.

This clone was picked up one time. The J gene is TRBJ1-2, the V gene TRBV11-2; D gene ambiguous. Trimming took off 0 bases at V and 3 bases at J, with 17 bases between the two ends. CDR1 is SGHAT and CDR2 is FQNNGV in the germline V gene. The CDR3 contains 17 residues. This CDR3 is CASSLDRFSATYYGYTF. CDR3 sequence (DNA): TGTGCCAGCAGCTTAGACCGATTCAGTGCAACGTACTATGGCTACACCTTC.

This clone has a single count. This chain connects TRBV4-3 to TRBJ2-3, with TRBD1 as a possible D gene (6 bases). V lost 0 bases and J 0 bases, leaving 16 bases between the germline ends. CDR1 and CDR2 (germline): LGHNA, YSLEER. The CDR3 extends over 18 amino acids. CDR3 region: CASSQDAPGHPSTDTQYF. The CDR3 DNA reads as TGCGCCAGCAGCCAAGATGCCCCGGGACACCCCAGCACAGATACGCAGTATTTT.